The T cell receptor (beta chain) under discussion was sequenced for a study of vaccination and CD4 T cells after COVID-19. The length of the CDR3 is 13 residues. The germline V and J ends were trimmed by 1 base and 7 bases, with 13 bases remaining between them. CDR1 and CDR2 from the germline V gene are DFQATT and SNEGSKA (reference sequence). The sample holds a few counts of this clonotype. Its antigen remains unknown. The Oncomine TCR Beta short-read assay generated sequence data from the DNA of cultured CD4+ T cells. TCRdb redid the calling of the PCR reads with MiXCR, one entry per CDR3 protein. The sample has some 13,000 distinct CDR3 sequences; roughly 44% are singletons. This sample's treatment: roughly 11-day PBMC culture with coronavirus spike peptide pools or control peptides (ViraFEST assay).

The clonotype comes from a human donor who had recovered from COVID-19. The chain joins TRBV20-1 to TRBJ1-2, with D unclear. Material: CD4+ T cells from blood, cultured in vitro. The CDR3 loop is CSARVLPGGGYTF. The CDR3 DNA is TGCAGTGCTAGAGTACTTCCGGGAGGTGGCTACACCTTC.